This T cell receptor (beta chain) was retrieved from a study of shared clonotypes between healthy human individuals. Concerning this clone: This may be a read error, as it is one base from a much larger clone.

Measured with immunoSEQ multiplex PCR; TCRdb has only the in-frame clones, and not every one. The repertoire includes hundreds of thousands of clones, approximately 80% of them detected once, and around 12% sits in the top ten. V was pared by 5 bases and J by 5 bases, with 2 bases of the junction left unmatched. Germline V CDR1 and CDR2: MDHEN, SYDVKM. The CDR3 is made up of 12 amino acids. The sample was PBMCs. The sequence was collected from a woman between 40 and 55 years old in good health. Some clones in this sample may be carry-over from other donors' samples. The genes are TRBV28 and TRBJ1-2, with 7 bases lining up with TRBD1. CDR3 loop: CASSQGGYGYTF. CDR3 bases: TGTGCCAGCAGTCAGGGGGGGTATGGCTACACCTTC.